This TCR beta chain was identified during a study of cytomegalovirus exposure and HLA in healthy donors. The PCR made use of 60 Vbeta and 13 Jbeta primers. Repertoires were generated with immunoSEQ multiplex PCR, while TCRdb's copy carries only in-frame clones and drops some. Of over 200,000 clones in the sample, over 80% were seen once. Concerning this clone itself: Its antigen is still unknown.

Germline V gene sequence: CDR1 LNHNV, CDR2 YYDKDF (reference sequence). Deletions cut 6 bases from V and 0 bases from J, with 6 bases between. This CDR3 has 14 amino acids. Study observations and caveats: A later look showed TCR association rates differing by HLA locus, highest for DRB1 and lowest for HLA-C.

The TCR sequence derives from a woman in her thirties or forties in good health and CMV-seropositive. The sequenced sample was PBMCs. V and J are TRBV15 and TRBJ2-6; D not certain. The CDR3 here is CATRTDSGANVLTF. CDR3 coding DNA: TGTGCCACCAGAACAGACTCTGGGGCCAACGTCCTGACTTTC.